This T cell receptor beta chain originates from a study of CD8 T cells in ankylosing spondylitis. CDR3 length equals 16 residues. Germline V gene data show CDR1 as SGHDN and CDR2 as FVKESK. Trimming cost V 8 bases and J 4 bases, with 24 bases left between them. Findings and caveats of the study: In ankylosing spondylitis blood, a motif of fewer than 10 highly homologous TCR beta variants appeared characteristic. Reportedly, disease-linked clones are significantly enriched in ankylosing spondylitis patients' matched synovial fluid. Before this, some motif variants had been reported in reactive arthritis synovial fluid and blood. Clones linked to disease, bearing a CD8+ phenotype, were relatively rare in peripheral blood.

On this clonotype itself: The antigen is unknown.

Using quantitative 5'-RACE with molecular barcodes, the authors made TCR beta libraries. From the 5' RACE reads, TCRdb called clonotypes with MiXCR, one entry per CDR3 protein. The table has approximately 400,000 distinct CDR3 sequences, roughly 15% seen once. The TCR comes from a male donor with ankylosing spondylitis. Input material: blood, either unsorted or a sorted T cell fraction (not recorded which). The V call is TRBV14, the J call TRBJ2-7, with D perhaps given as TRBD1 or TRBD2 (5 bases each). The DNA for the CDR3 is TGTGCCAGCCCCCAAGAGTACAGTGGGGGTCTTTACGAGCAGTACTTC. Protein sequence: CASPQEYSGGLYEQYF.